This T cell receptor (beta chain) was retrieved from a study of metastatic and nonmetastatic thyroid tumors. About the study: Repertoires of blood and of tissue (tumor or nodule) from malignant and benign thyroid patients were compared.

Every patient was untreated before thyroid surgery. Study outcomes and limitations: TCR beta diversity was reportedly significantly higher in malignant thyroid tumors than benign nodules, in blood and tumor.

The germline V gene has CDR1 SEHNR and CDR2 FQNEAQ (reference sequence). This CDR3 has 14 amino acids. V was pared by 5 bases and J by 8 bases, with 18 bases between. Worth noting for this clone: Its antigen is as yet unknown.

Authors' processing steps: Clinicopathological groups of papillary thyroid cancer showed CDR3 differences that were used to build a distant-metastasis classifier. TCRdb reanalyzed the PCR reads with MiXCR. The V and J calls shown here were made by TCRdb, not taken from the authors' results. The sample holds about 4,100 clones; 35% are singletons and the top ten take 25% to 30%. Sequencing used adjacent normal tissue. The rearrangement links TRBV7-9 to TRBJ1-2; D may be TRBD1 (5 bases). This receptor was taken from a female donor with papillary thyroid cancer or a benign thyroid nodule (not recorded which). Some clones in this sample may be carry-over from other donors' samples. Here the CDR3 DNA reads TGTGCCAGCAGCCCAGGACAAGCCCTCTGGGGCTACACCTTC. It encodes CASSPGQALWGYTF. Supplemented by reference TRBV7-9 and TRBJ1-2, the full variable domain reads DTGVSQNPRHKITKRGQNVTFRCDPISEHNRLYWYRQTLGQGPEFLTYFQNEAQLEKSRLLSDRFSAERPKGSFSTLEIQRTEQGDSAMYLCASSPGQALWGYTFGSGTRLTVV.